Below are 16 T cell receptor beta chains sequenced from a single sample in a study of beta chain features in type 1 diabetes. Expressed TCRB transcripts were sequenced because the entire RNA isolate underwent reverse transcription. Some clones are missing from TCRdb's copy, which holds only in-frame ones; the method was immunoSEQ multiplex PCR. Here the sample spans tens of thousands of clones, around a third being singletons. Specimen: stem cell memory CD4+ T cells from blood. These receptors originate from a woman aged 18-29 years in good health.

The genes are TRBV13 and TRBJ2-1; a possible D gene is TRBD1 (6 bases). The CDR3 spans 14 residues. The germline V gene encodes CDR1 PRHDT and CDR2 FYEKMQ (reference sequence). Trimming removed 5 bases from V and 4 bases from J, with 12 bases in between. CDR3 DNA sequence: TGTGCCAGCAGCACCCGGACAGCATACAATGAGCAGTTCTTC. It yields the protein CASSTRTAYNEQFF. Full variable domain (outside the CDR3, taken from reference TRBV13 and TRBJ2-1): AAGVIQSPRHLIKEKRETATLKCYPIPRHDTVYWYQQGPGQDPQFLISFYEKMQSDKGSIPDRFSAQQFSDYHSELNMSSLELGDSALYFCASSTRTAYNEQFFGPGTRLTVL.

V usage is TRBV11-3 and J usage is TRBJ1-1; weak D call: TRBD1 (5 bases). This CDR3 spans 13 amino acids. The germline V gene encodes CDR1 SGHNT and CDR2 YENEEA. The V gene lost 4 bases and the J gene lost 10 bases, with 16 bases spanning the gap. The CDR3 DNA follows: TGTGCCAGCAGCTCCCGCGGGGCAGACCGAGCTTTCTTT. Its protein is CASSSRGADRAFF.

This sequence joins TRBV7-8 and TRBJ2-7; D remains unclear. CDR1 and CDR2 from the germline V gene are SGHVS and FQNEAQ. V lost 0 bases and J 2 bases, leaving 2 bases between the germline ends. CDR3 length: 12 amino acids. The CDR3 nucleotides read TGTGCCAGCAGCTTAGCTACCTACGAGCAGTACTTC. Protein sequence: CASSLATYEQYF.

The chain is built from TRBV29-1 and TRBJ1-2, with 8 bases identical to TRBD1. J gave up 3 bases and V 4 bases, and 7 bases lay outside the gene matches. CDR1 SQVTM and CDR2 ANQGSEA come from the germline V gene. CDR3 size: 14 residues. The CDR3 region is CSVAPGTGHYGYTF. CDR3 sequence (DNA): TGCAGCGTTGCACCCGGGACAGGACACTATGGCTACACCTTC. The full variable domain, in which reference TRBV29-1 and TRBJ1-2 provide the parts outside the CDR3, is SAVISQKPSRDICQRGTSLTIQCQVDSQVTMMFWYRQQPGQSLTLIATANQGSEATYESGFVIDKFPISRPNLTFSTLTVSNMSPEDSSIYLCSVAPGTGHYGYTFGSGTRLTVV.

A note on this clone: The germline gene is not matched at one end of the junction; a read error may be the cause. V usage is TRBV11-2 and J usage is TRBJ1-2; no firm D call. The CDR3 covers 8 residues. Germline assignment: CDR1 SGHAT and CDR2 FQNNGV. CDR3 DNA sequence: TGTGCCAGCAGCTTCAGTGGTTTC. It codes for CASSFSGF.

The chain uses TRBV4-3 and TRBJ1-5, with a weak D call TRBD1 (5 bases). CDR3 length equals 16 residues. Trimming pared 0 bases from V and 5 bases from J, leaving 14 bases between. Germline lookup yields CDR1 LGHNA and CDR2 YSLEER. The CDR3 loop reads CASSQEPARGDQPQHF. The CDR3 coding sequence is TGCGCCAGCAGCCAAGAGCCCGCCCGGGGGGATCAGCCCCAGCATTTT.

The chain carries TRBV29-1 and TRBJ2-5; the match to TRBD1 covers 11 bases. V was pared by 7 bases and J by 4 bases, with 2 bases of the junction left unmatched. Per germline, CDR1 SQVTM and CDR2 ANQGSEA. The CDR3 spans 12 residues. In nucleotides, the CDR3 is TGCAGCGGGACAGGGGGCGGAGAGACCCAGTACTTC. Its translation: CSGTGGGETQYF.

The chain links TRBV27 to TRBJ2-3; D is possibly TRBD1 (6 bases). In germline, CDR1 is MNHEY, CDR2 SMNVEV (reference sequence). The CDR3 extends over 15 amino acids. With 5 bases removed from V and 6 bases from J, the gap between germline ends came to 18 bases. CDR3 in amino acids: CASSRSDSRWDTQYF. The CDR3 nucleotides are TGTGCCAGCAGTCGCTCGGACAGCCGGTGGGATACGCAGTATTTT.

V is TRBV5-1 and J is TRBJ1-2, with TRBD1 matching 9 bases. V lost 8 bases, J lost 8 bases, and 10 bases stayed unmatched. Germline lookup yields CDR1 SGHRS and CDR2 YFSETQ. CDR3 length: 13 residues. Here the CDR3 DNA reads TGCGCCAGTACTCCGGGACAGGGTTTCGGCTACACCTTC. Its translation is CASTPGQGFGYTF.

This chain uses TRBV5-4 with TRBJ2-4; 11 bases are a match to TRBD1. Germline loops: CDR1 SGHNT, CDR2 YYREEE (reference sequence). After removal of 3 bases from V and 0 bases from J, the junction contained 8 bases not matched to a gene. The CDR3 is 18 amino acids. CDR3 sequence: CASSSRDRGILAKNIQYF. In DNA, the CDR3 is TGTGCCAGCAGCTCCCGGGACAGGGGGATACTAGCCAAAAACATTCAGTACTTC.

This clone occurred a few times. The chain recombines TRBV2 with TRBJ2-2; TRBD2 agrees at 7 bases. The J segment lost 8 bases and the V segment lost 6 bases, leaving 6 bases of the junction unmatched. The CDR3 covers 13 residues. The V gene's germline CDR1 is SNHLY and CDR2 FYNNEI. CDR3 region: CASSPSGGGELFF. CDR3 nucleotide sequence: TGTGCCAGCAGCCCCTCGGGGGGAGGGGAGCTGTTTTTT.

This clone has just a few counts. The J gene is TRBJ1-4, the V gene TRBV28; D possibly corresponds to TRBD1 (6 bases). V was pared by 5 bases and J by 7 bases, with 17 bases between. The CDR3 covers 15 residues. From germline, CDR1 is MDHEN and CDR2 SYDVKM. The CDR3 nucleotides are TGTGCCAGCAGTGCCCTGGCAGGGGCTAGTGAAAAACTGTTTTTT. It encodes CASSALAGASEKLFF.

The chain employs TRBV30 and TRBJ1-6; 9 bases align to TRBD1. CDR1 and CDR2 from the germline V gene are GTSNPN and SVGIG (reference sequence). This CDR3 contains 14 residues. The V gene end was trimmed by 4 bases and the J gene end by 8 bases; junction bases not matched to a gene: 6. The CDR3 DNA sequence: TGTGCCTGGAACGCACAGGGGGCACATTCACCCCTCCACTTT. Protein product: CAWNAQGAHSPLHF.

The chain combines TRBV5-6 with TRBJ2-5; 10 nucleotides line up with TRBD1. J lost 4 bases, V lost 4 bases, and 4 bases had no gene match. Germline CDR1 SGHDT, CDR2 YYEEEE. The CDR3 contains 14 residues. The CDR3 DNA sequence: TGTGCCAGCAGCCTGGGACAGGGGTTAGAGACCCAGTACTTC. Its translation is CASSLGQGLETQYF.

The rearrangement links TRBV5-4 to TRBJ2-5, with D unresolved. With 4 bases removed from V and 5 bases from J, the gap between germline ends came to 15 bases. The CDR3 consists of 14 residues. The germline CDR1 and CDR2 sequences are SGHNT and YYREEE (reference sequence). The chain's CDR3 is CASSPQQKPETQYF. CDR3 nucleotide sequence: TGTGCCAGCAGCCCGCAACAGAAGCCGGAGACCCAGTACTTC.

The J gene is TRBJ2-2, the V gene TRBV11-2; weak D call: TRBD1 (6 bases). V was clipped by 7 bases and J by 2 bases, with 11 bases between them. Germline values: CDR1 SGHAT, CDR2 FQNNGV. The CDR3 spans 14 residues. The CDR3 DNA sequence: TGTGCCAGCATTCGGACAGTTAACACCGGGGAGCTGTTTTTT. Its translation: CASIRTVNTGELFF.